These T cell receptor beta chains were read from a single sample in a study of response to subunit inactivated influenza vaccine. Using its own MiXCR run on the RT-PCR reads, TCRdb lists one record per CDR3 protein. The data hold 280,000 or so distinct CDR3 sequences, with 20% to 25% observed a single time. This specimen consisted of PBMCs from blood, obtained about 20 months after vaccination. These receptors were taken from a man between 50 and 75 years old who received an inactivated influenza vaccine. The CDR3 runs from the conserved cysteine through the conserved F or W. Each record gives: D gene, V gene, J gene, clone size, CDR3 DNA, CDR3 protein. A D gene is named only where the DNA matches it firmly. For some rows the clone size is stated as once, few or many, or as a class when expanded; others skip it.

>NA|TRBV4-1|TRBJ2-5|NA
TGCGCCAGCAGCCAGGACCGGGCCCTACAAGAGACCCAGTACTTC
CASSQDRALQETQYF
>NA|TRBV7-2|TRBJ2-3|NA
TGTGCCAGCAGCTTAACTAGCCCTGTAAAAGATACGCAGTATTTT
CASSLTSPVKDTQYF
>NA|TRBV2|TRBJ1-1|NA
TGTGCCAGTACCCAATCACCAGTGAACACTGAAGCTTTCTTT
CASTQSPVNTEAFF
>TRBD2|TRBV12-3/TRBV12-4|TRBJ2-5|NA
TGTGCCAGCAGTCTTATTCCCCGAGGACTAGCGGGGGCCAACCAAGAGACCCAGTACTTC
CASSLIPRGLAGANQETQYF
>TRBD1|TRBV12-3/TRBV12-4|TRBJ1-1|NA
TGTGCCAGCAGCCCGACGACAGGGATCAGCACTGAAGCTTTCTTT
CASSPTTGISTEAFF
>TRBD2|TRBV20-1|TRBJ2-3|few
TGCAGTGCTAGACTAGCGGGGTCACGAGATACGCAGTATTTT
CSARLAGSRDTQYF
>TRBD1|TRBV25-1|TRBJ1-2|many
TGTGCCAGCAGAAAACAGGGGGCGATTGATGATGGCTACACCTTC
CASRKQGAIDDGYTF
>NA|TRBV6-2/TRBV6-3|TRBJ1-1|few
TGTGCCAGTGTCGGGCCGGGAGGGAACACTGAAGCTTTCTTT
CASVGPGGNTEAFF
>NA|TRBV6-2/TRBV6-3|TRBJ2-5|few
TGTGCCAGCAGACTAATCGGTTCGGAGACCCAGTACTTC
CASRLIGSETQYF
>NA|TRBV5-1|TRBJ1-3|NA
TGCGCCAGCAGGGCCGGGACCTCATCTGGAAACACCATATATTTT
CASRAGTSSGNTIYF
>TRBD1|TRBV7-2|TRBJ2-3|NA
TGTGCCAGCAGCTTGGGACAGGGATACACAGATACGCAGTATTTT
CASSLGQGYTDTQYF
>TRBD2|TRBV7-2|TRBJ2-3|few
TGTGCCAGCAGCTTTCTAGCGGGGGGTCCCACCACAGATACGCAGTATTTT
CASSFLAGGPTTDTQYF
>NA|TRBV15|TRBJ1-4|few
TGTGCCACCAGCAGAGGGACGGGCGCAGGTGAAAAACTGTTTTTT
CATSRGTGAGEKLFF
>NA|TRBV3-1|TRBJ2-7|few
TGTGCCAGCAGCCAAGATCGGAGTTACGAGCAGTACTTC
CASSQDRSYEQYF
>TRBD1|TRBV3-1|TRBJ2-7|few
TGTGCCAGCAGTTTCGGACAGGGCCAAGCCTACGAGCAGTACTTC
CASSFGQGQAYEQYF
>NA|TRBV12-3/TRBV12-4|TRBJ1-1|NA
TGTGCCAGCAGTTTTCAGGCAATCGGCACTGAAGCTTTCTTT
CASSFQAIGTEAFF
>TRBD1|TRBV28|TRBJ1-5|many
TGTGCCAGCAACGCCGGACAGGCCAATCAGCCCCAGCATTTT
CASNAGQANQPQHF
>TRBD2|TRBV3-1|TRBJ2-1|NA
TGTGCCAGCAGCCCTCCTAGCGGTTCCTACAATGAGCAGTTCTTC
CASSPPSGSYNEQFF
>NA|TRBV24-1|TRBJ2-2|NA
TGTGCCACCAGTGACGATGAGGCCGGGGAGCTGTTTTTT
CATSDDEAGELFF
>TRBD1|TRBV23-1|TRBJ2-7|NA
TGCGCCAGCACCACTTATGACAGGGCCTACGAGCAGTACTTC
CASTTYDRAYEQYF
>NA|TRBV6-6|TRBJ1-6|NA
TGTGCCAGCATAGTGGGGCTGAATTCACCCCTCCACTTT
CASIVGLNSPLHF
>TRBD2|TRBV20-1|TRBJ2-2|NA
TGCAGTCTCCTGACTAGCGGGAGCCTCGGGGAGCTGTTTTTT
CSLLTSGSLGELFF
>NA|TRBV7-2|TRBJ2-3|many
TGTGCCAGCAGATCCACAGGGGAGGTCACAGATACGCAGTATTTT
CASRSTGEVTDTQYF
>TRBD2|TRBV4-2|TRBJ2-3|NA
TGTGCCAGCAGCCAAGTCGGTACTAGCGGGAGTTCTACGGCAGATACGCAGTATTTT
CASSQVGTSGSSTADTQYF
>NA|TRBV7-2|TRBJ2-7|NA
TGTGCCAGCAGCGCGGACAGTTACTCCTACGAGCAGTACTTC
CASSADSYSYEQYF